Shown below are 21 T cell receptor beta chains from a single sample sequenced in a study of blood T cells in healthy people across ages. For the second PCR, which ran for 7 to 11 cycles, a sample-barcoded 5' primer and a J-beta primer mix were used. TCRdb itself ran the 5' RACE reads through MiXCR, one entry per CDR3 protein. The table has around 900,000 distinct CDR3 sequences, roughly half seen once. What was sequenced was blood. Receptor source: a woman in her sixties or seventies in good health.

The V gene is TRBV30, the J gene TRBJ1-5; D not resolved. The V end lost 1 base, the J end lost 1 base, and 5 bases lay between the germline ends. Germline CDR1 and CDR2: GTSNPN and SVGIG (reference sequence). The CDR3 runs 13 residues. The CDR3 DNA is TGTGCCTGGAGTGCAGAGAGCAATCAGCCCCAGCATTTT. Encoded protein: CAWSAESNQPQHF.

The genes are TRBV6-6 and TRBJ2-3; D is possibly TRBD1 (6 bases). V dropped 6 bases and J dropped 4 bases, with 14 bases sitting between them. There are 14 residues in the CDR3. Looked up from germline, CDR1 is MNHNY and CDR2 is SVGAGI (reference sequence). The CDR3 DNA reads TGTGCCAGCAGACCCAGGGGCGTCGCAGATACGCAGTATTTT. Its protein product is CASRPRGVADTQYF.

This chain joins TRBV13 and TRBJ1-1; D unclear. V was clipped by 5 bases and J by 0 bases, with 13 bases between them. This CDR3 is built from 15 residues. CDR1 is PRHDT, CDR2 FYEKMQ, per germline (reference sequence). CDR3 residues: CASSNRWSMNTEAFF. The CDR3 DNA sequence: TGTGCCAGCAGCAATAGATGGAGTATGAACACTGAAGCTTTCTTT.

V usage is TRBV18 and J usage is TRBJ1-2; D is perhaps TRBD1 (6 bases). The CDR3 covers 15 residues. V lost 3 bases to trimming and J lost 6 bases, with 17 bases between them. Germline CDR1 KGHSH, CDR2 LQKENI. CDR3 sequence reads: CASSPRGPKRDGYTF. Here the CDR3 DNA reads TGTGCCAGCTCACCCCGGGGGCCGAAGAGGGATGGCTACACCTTC.

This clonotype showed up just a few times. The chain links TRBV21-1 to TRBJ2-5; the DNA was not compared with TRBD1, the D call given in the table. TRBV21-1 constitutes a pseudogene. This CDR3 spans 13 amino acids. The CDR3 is CASSRDRGKTQYF. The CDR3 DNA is TGTGCCAGCAGCAGGGACAGGGGAAAGACCCAGTACTTC.

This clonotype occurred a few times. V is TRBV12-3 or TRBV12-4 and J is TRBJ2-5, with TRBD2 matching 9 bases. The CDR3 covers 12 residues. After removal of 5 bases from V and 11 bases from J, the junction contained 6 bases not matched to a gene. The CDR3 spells CASSGLATEQYF. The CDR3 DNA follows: TGTGCCAGCAGTGGACTAGCGACTGAGCAGTACTTC.

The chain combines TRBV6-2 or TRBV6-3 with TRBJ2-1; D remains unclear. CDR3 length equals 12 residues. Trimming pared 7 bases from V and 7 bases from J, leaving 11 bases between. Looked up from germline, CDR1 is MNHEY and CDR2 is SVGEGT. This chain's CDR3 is CASIPDLNEQFF. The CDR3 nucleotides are TGTGCCAGCATCCCAGATCTGAATGAGCAGTTCTTC.

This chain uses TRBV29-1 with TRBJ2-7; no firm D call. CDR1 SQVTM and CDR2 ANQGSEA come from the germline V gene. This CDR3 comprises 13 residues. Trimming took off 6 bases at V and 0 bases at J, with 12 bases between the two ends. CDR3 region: CSVAAQYSYEQYF. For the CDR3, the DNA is TGCAGCGTGGCCGCACAGTACTCCTACGAGCAGTACTTC.

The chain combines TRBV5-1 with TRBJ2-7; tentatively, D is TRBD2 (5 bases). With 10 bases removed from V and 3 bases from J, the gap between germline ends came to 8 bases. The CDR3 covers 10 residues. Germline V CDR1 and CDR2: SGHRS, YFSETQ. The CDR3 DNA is TGCGCCGGACTTCGCTACGAGCAGTACTTC. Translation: CAGLRYEQYF.

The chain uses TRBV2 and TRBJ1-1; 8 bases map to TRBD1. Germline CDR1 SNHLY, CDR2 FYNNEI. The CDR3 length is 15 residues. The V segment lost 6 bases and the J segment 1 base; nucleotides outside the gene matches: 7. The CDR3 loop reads CASRSADRANTEAFF. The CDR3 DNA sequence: TGTGCCAGCAGATCGGCGGACAGGGCGAACACTGAAGCTTTCTTT.

The CDR3: CASSWLPLSGSRRGQETQYF. CDR3 nucleotides: TGTGCCAGCAGTTGGCTCCCTCTTAGCGGGAGTAGACGGGGGCAAGAGACCCAGTACTTC. The chain is built from TRBV6-5 and TRBJ2-5, with 9 bases identical to TRBD2. The CDR3 is 20 amino acids. Germline V gene lookup returns CDR1 MNHEY and CDR2 SVGAGI. Trimming removed 4 bases from V and 2 bases from J; junction bases left unmatched: 20.

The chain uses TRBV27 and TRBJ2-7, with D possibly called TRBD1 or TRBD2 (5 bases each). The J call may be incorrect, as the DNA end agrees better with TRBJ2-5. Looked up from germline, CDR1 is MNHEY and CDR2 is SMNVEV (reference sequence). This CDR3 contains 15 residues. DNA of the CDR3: TGTGCCAGCAGCCCTCCGGGACCCCGATGGGAGACCCAGTACTTC. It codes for CASSPPGPRWETQYF.

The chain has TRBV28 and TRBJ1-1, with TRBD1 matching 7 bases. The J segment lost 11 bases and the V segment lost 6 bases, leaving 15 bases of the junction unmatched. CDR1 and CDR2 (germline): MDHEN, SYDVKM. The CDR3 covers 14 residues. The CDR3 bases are TGTGCCAGCAGCACCCGGGACAGAGGCCTCAGGGCTTTCTTT. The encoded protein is CASSTRDRGLRAFF.

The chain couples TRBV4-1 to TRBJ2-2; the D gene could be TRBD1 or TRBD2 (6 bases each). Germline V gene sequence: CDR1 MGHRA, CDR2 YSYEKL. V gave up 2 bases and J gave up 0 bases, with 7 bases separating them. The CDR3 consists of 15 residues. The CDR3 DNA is TGCGCCAGCAGCCAAAGGGGGGCGAACACCGGGGAGCTGTTTTTT. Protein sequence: CASSQRGANTGELFF.

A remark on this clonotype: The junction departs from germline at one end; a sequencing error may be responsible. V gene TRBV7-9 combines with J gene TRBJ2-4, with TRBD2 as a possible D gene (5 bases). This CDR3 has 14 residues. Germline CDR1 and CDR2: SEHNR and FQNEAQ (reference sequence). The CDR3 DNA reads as TGTGTCAGCACGGGGAATACAGCCAAAAACATTCAGTACTTC. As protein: CVSTGNTAKNIQYF. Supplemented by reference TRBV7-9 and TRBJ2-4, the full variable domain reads DTGVSQNPRHKITKRGQNVTFRCDPISEHNRLYWYRQTLGQGPEFLTYFQNEAQLEKSRLLSDRFSAERPKGSFSTLEIQRTEQGDSAMYLCVSTGNTAKNIQYFGAGTRLSVL.

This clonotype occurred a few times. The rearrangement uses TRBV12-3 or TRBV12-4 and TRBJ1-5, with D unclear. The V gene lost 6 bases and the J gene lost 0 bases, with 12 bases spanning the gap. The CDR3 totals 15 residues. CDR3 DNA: TGTGCCAGCAGGGGGAGAGACTATAGCAATCAGCCCCAGCATTTT. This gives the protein CASRGRDYSNQPQHF.

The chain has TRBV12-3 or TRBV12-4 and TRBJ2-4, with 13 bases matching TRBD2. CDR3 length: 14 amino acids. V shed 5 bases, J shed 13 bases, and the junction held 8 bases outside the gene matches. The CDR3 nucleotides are TGTGCCAGCAGTGGGACTAGCGGGACCTACAAGCAGTACTTC. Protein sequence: CASSGTSGTYKQYF.

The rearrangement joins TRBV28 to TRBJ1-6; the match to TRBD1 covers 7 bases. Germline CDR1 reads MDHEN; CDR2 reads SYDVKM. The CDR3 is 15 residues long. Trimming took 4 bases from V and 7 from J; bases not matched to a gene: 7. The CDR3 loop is CASSSGTELNSPLHF. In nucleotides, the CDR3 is TGTGCCAGCAGTTCCGGGACAGAATTAAATTCACCCCTCCACTTT. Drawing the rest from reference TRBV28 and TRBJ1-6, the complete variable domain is DVKVTQSSRYLVKRTGEKVFLECVQDMDHENMFWYRQDPGLGLRLIYFSYDVKMKEKGDIPEGYSVSREKKERFSLILESASTNQTSMYLCASSSGTELNSPLHFGNGTRLTVT.

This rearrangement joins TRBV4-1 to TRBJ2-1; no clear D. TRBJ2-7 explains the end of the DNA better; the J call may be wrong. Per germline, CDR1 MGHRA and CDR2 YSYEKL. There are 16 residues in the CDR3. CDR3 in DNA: TGCGCCAGCAGCCAAGATGGTGGCGGCGCCTACAATGAGCAGTACTTC. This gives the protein CASSQDGGGAYNEQYF.

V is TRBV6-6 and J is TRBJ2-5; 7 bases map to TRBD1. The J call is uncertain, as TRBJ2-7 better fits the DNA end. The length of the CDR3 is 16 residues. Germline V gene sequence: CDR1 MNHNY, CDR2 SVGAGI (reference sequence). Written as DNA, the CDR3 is TGTGCCAGCAGTCGAATTCGACAGGGTAATAGATACGAGCAGTACTTC. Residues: CASSRIRQGNRYEQYF.

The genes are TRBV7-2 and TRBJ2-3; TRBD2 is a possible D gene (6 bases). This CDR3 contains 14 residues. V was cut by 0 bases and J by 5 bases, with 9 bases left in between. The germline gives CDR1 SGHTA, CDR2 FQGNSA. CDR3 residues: CASSLARGRDTQYF. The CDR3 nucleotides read TGTGCCAGCAGCTTAGCCCGGGGGAGAGATACGCAGTATTTT.